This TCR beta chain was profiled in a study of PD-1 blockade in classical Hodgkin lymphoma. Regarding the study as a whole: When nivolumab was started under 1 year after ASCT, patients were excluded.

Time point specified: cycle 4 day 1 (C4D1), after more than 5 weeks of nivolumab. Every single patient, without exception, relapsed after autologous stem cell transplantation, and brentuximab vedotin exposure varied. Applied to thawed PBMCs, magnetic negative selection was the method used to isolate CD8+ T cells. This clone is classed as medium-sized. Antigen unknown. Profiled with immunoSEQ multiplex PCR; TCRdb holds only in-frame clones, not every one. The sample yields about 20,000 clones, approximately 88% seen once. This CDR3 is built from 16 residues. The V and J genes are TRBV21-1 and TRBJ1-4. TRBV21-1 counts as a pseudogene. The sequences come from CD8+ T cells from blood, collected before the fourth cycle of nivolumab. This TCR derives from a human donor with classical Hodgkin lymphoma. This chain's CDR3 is CASSKKKGSTNEKLFF. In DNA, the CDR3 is TGTGCCAGCAGCAAGAAAAAAGGTTCAACTAATGAAAAACTGTTTTTT.